Listed below are T cell receptor beta chains from one sample, sequenced in a study of vaccination and CD4 T cells after COVID-19. TCRdb re-derived calls from the PCR reads in MiXCR, one entry per CDR3 protein. Of some 3,200 distinct CDR3 sequences in the sample, 70% to 80% were seen once. These receptors' antigens are unknown. The sequencing input was CD4+ T cells from blood, cultured in vitro. These receptors were taken from a human donor who had recovered from COVID-19. Each CDR3 is given with its conserved first and last residue. The order of the fields is V gene, D gene, J gene, clone size, CDR3 protein, CDR3 DNA. The D gene is left open where the match is weak. Not all rows give a size; the values are once, few, many and, for expanded clones, a class.

TRBV6-2/TRBV6-3	TRBD1	TRBJ1-1	.	CASSRGTGNTEAFF	TGTGCCAGCAGCCGCGGGACAGGGAACACTGAAGCTTTCTTT
TRBV7-9	.	TRBJ1-3	once	CASSELGGMSGNTIYF	TGTGCCAGCAGCGAACTCGGGGGGATGTCTGGAAACACCATATATTTT
TRBV7-9	.	TRBJ1-2	.	CASSRLFLRDYGYTF	TGTGCCAGCAGCCGACTATTCCTGAGGGACTATGGCTACACCTTC
TRBV4-3	.	TRBJ1-1	.	CASSQDVGNTEAFF	TGCGCCAGCAGCCAAGATGTGGGGAACACTGAAGCTTTCTTT
TRBV19	.	TRBJ1-6	.	CASRPAGAYNSHLHF	TGTGCCAGTCGACCTGCAGGGGCCTATAATTCACACCTCCACTTT
TRBV7-2	.	TRBJ1-6	.	CASSGQSSYNSPLHF	TGTGCCAGCAGTGGGCAAAGCTCCTATAATTCACCCCTCCACTTT
TRBV6-1	.	TRBJ1-2	once	CASSEAVGQGRGYTF	TGTGCCAGCAGTGAAGCGGTCGGGCAGGGTCGGGGCTACACCTTC
TRBV29-1	TRBD2	TRBJ2-3	.	CSVVWQGLAGPWGTDTQYF	TGCAGCGTTGTGTGGCAGGGACTAGCGGGGCCTTGGGGCACAGATACGCAGTATTTT
TRBV5-4	.	TRBJ1-1	few	CASSLEGVGNTEAFF	TGTGCCAGCAGCTTAGAAGGGGTTGGGAACACTGAAGCTTTCTTT
TRBV27	.	TRBJ1-6	few	CASSLGRPTRSSPLHF	TGTGCCAGCAGTTTAGGTCGGCCAACCCGGTCATCACCCCTCCACTTT
TRBV30	.	TRBJ1-2	once	CAWSTPQGYGYTF	TGTGCCTGGAGTACCCCCCAGGGCTATGGCTACACCTTC
TRBV11-2	TRBD1	TRBJ2-7	once	CASTLTTGVREQYF	TGTGCCAGCACCTTAACCACAGGGGTACGCGAGCAGTACTTC
TRBV18	TRBD1	TRBJ1-2	medium-sized	CASSPQPGQGRVGGDRGYTF	TGTGCCAGCTCACCCCAACCAGGACAGGGACGGGTCGGGGGAGATCGAGGCTACACCTTC
TRBV2	TRBD1	TRBJ2-5	.	CASSVDRGKETQYF	TGTGCCAGCAGTGTGGACAGGGGGAAAGAGACCCAGTACTTC
TRBV6-5	TRBD2	TRBJ2-3	once	CASSYSGTSGAYTQYF	TGTGCCAGCAGTTACTCGGGGACTAGCGGGGCATATACGCAGTATTTT
TRBV10-3	.	TRBJ1-2	.	CAISDRAGDYGYTF	TGTGCCATCAGTGACAGGGCTGGGGACTATGGCTACACCTTC
TRBV12-5	.	TRBJ1-2	.	CASGPSGWQGYGYTF	TGTGCTAGTGGCCCTTCGGGGTGGCAGGGATATGGCTACACCTTC
TRBV4-1	.	TRBJ1-1	.	CASSQPIRNTEAFF	TGCGCCAGCAGCCAACCGATCAGGAACACTGAAGCTTTCTTT
TRBV20-1	.	TRBJ1-3	.	CSARDRGRLGNTIYF	TGCAGTGCTAGAGATAGAGGACGACTGGGAAACACCATATATTTT
TRBV18	TRBD1	TRBJ2-7	large	CASTLGGPSYEQYF	TGTGCCAGCACCTTAGGGGGCCCCTCCTACGAGCAGTACTTC
TRBV19	TRBD1	TRBJ1-1	.	CASRQGGSTEAFF	TGTGCCAGCCGACAGGGAGGGAGCACTGAAGCTTTCTTT
TRBV6-1	.	TRBJ2-2	.	CASSLGRVGTGELFF	TGTGCCAGCAGTCTAGGCAGGGTCGGGACCGGGGAGCTGTTTTTT
TRBV28	.	TRBJ1-5	.	CASSLWGSGNQPQHF	TGTGCCAGCAGTTTATGGGGGTCGGGCAATCAGCCCCAGCATTTT
TRBV20-1	TRBD2	TRBJ2-1	.	CSARDLLAGGPNEQFF	TGCAGTGCTAGAGACCTCCTAGCGGGGGGCCCCAATGAGCAGTTCTTC
TRBV7-2	TRBD2	TRBJ2-7	.	CASSSGTSGGREQYF	TGTGCCAGCAGCTCCGGGACTAGCGGGGGCCGCGAGCAGTACTTC
TRBV28	TRBD1	TRBJ1-5	.	CASSFRGQANQPQHF	TGTGCCAGCAGTTTTCGGGGACAGGCTAATCAGCCCCAGCATTTT
TRBV10-3	TRBD1	TRBJ1-2	large	CAINPGGSYGYTF	TGTGCCATCAATCCAGGGGGTAGCTATGGCTACACCTTC
TRBV2	TRBD2	TRBJ2-3	.	CASTPGGGTQYF	TGTGCCAGCACTCCCGGGGGGGGCACGCAGTATTTT
TRBV20-1	.	TRBJ1-2	.	CSARDLLRGSFVGHNGYTF	TGCAGTGCTAGAGATTTACTCCGGGGAAGTTTTGTCGGGCACAATGGCTACACCTTC
TRBV6-1	.	TRBJ1-2	.	CASRVLNYGYTF	TGTGCCAGCAGGGTACTTAACTATGGCTACACCTTC
TRBV7-9	.	TRBJ1-5	.	CASSSDSNQPQHF	TGTGCCAGCAGCTCCGATAGCAATCAGCCCCAGCATTTT
TRBV12-3/TRBV12-4	.	TRBJ1-6	.	CASSPGSYNSPLHF	TGTGCCAGCAGCCCAGGGTCCTATAATTCACCCCTCCACTTT
TRBV30	.	TRBJ1-2	.	CAWRNRANYGYTF	TGTGCCTGGAGAAACAGGGCTAACTATGGCTACACCTTC
TRBV5-1	.	TRBJ2-5	.	CASSSTQGAQYF	TGCGCCAGCAGCAGCACTCAGGGCGCACAGTACTTC
TRBV19	.	TRBJ1-6	few	CASSIVARSYNSPLHF	TGTGCCAGTAGTATAGTAGCACGCTCCTATAATTCACCCCTCCACTTT
TRBV21-1	.	TRBJ1-2	.	CASSTHGAVPNYGYTF	TGTGCCAGCAGCACTCACGGGGCAGTTCCTAACTATGGCTACACCTTC
TRBV7-9	TRBD2	TRBJ2-3	.	CASSSTPGLAVPATPTDTQYF	TGTGCCAGCAGCTCTACCCCGGGACTAGCGGTTCCCGCTACGCCGACAGATACGCAGTATTTT
TRBV18	.	TRBJ1-5	once	CASSPRLAQPQHF	TGTGCCAGCTCACCTCGCTTGGCTCAGCCCCAGCATTTT
TRBV20-1	.	TRBJ2-5	.	CSARETQYF	TGCAGTGCCAGAGAGACCCAGTACTTC
TRBV6-2/TRBV6-3	.	TRBJ2-2	.	CASKNAGLVGELFF	TGTGCCAGCAAAAATGCGGGCCTCGTCGGGGAGCTGTTTTTT
TRBV9	TRBD1	TRBJ1-2	.	CASSGGTGYGIAGYTF	TGTGCCAGCAGCGGGGGGACAGGGTATGGTATAGCCGGCTACACCTTC
TRBV6-1	.	TRBJ1-2	.	CASSTGVDYGYTF	TGTGCCAGCAGTACGGGGGTGGACTATGGCTACACCTTC